This TCR beta chain comes out of a study of T cell responses to AZD1222 COVID-19 vaccine. A word on this clone: Its antigen is currently unknown.

Study-level results: Only six or seven AZD1222 recipients tested seropositive at baseline. Spike-spanning, vaccine-associated CD4 TCRs were dominant at 160-218 and 743-854.

Clones were read by immunoSEQ multiplex PCR, and TCRdb kept only the in-frame ones, dropping some. The sample has about 85,000 clones, around 90% seen once. Per germline, CDR1 SGHTA and CDR2 FQGTGA. The V gene lost 1 base and the J gene lost 3 bases, with 10 bases spanning the gap. CDR3 length: 15 residues. The starting material was peripheral blood, obtained on day 0 of AZD1222 vaccination. This TCR was recovered from an adult in good health. The chain joins TRBV7-3 to TRBJ1-5; D is possibly TRBD1 (6 bases). The chain's CDR3 is CASSLMGGPNQPQHF. The CDR3 coding sequence is TGTGCCAGCAGCTTAATGGGGGGGCCCAATCAGCCCCAGCATTTT.